This T cell receptor (beta chain) was captured by sequencing in a study of blood T cell repertoires in COVID-19. Study in general: The United States, Italy and Spain supplied acute and convalescent COVID-19 samples. From T cells, B-cell-depleted T cells, or PBMCs came the material, which was cDNA or gDNA.

Per germline, CDR1 MNHEY and CDR2 SVGAGI. V gave up 2 bases and J gave up 3 bases, with 13 bases separating them. This CDR3 spans 15 amino acids. Original processing methods: From reference gene primer amplification, estimates of nucleated cell counts were derived. The data were produced by immunoSEQ multiplex PCR, yet TCRdb's version contains in-frame clones alone and is incomplete. V, J and clone size derive from that table, while D and trimming were established from the DNA sequence. The sample records some 270,000 clones, approximately 83% being singletons. The Seattle patients, enrolled during active infection, were followed longitudinally.

Specimen: peripheral blood. This receptor was taken from a person aged 70 to 85 with COVID-19, enrolled during active disease. This rearrangement joins TRBV6-5 to TRBJ2-5; D is possibly TRBD1 (6 bases). Written as DNA, the CDR3 is TGTGCCAGCAGTTACCATACAGGGTCGAAAGAGACCCAGTACTTC. It translates to CASSYHTGSKETQYF.